This T cell receptor (beta chain) was documented in a study of CD8+ T cells in alopecia areata. As to treatment: oral pan-JAK inhibitor, 5-10 mg twice daily. Per germline, CDR1 SGHRS and CDR2 YFSETQ. V lost 2 bases and J lost 3, with 10 bases in between. The CDR3 totals 14 residues. This clone was seen a single time. Following extraction, RNA underwent reverse transcription to cDNA, which served as the sequencing template. Libraries were prepared by immunoSEQ multiplex PCR; TCRdb keeps only in-frame clonotypes and omits some of them. The repertoire holds under 250,000 clones, with more than 45% as singletons.

V and J are TRBV5-1 and TRBJ2-3, with D perhaps matching TRBD1 (6 bases). The TCR sequence derives from a human donor with alopecia areata. This specimen consisted of CD4+ T cells sorted from blood, obtained at week 4, from a patient treated with tofacitinib. CDR3 nucleotides: TGCGCCAGCAGCTTTACAGGGCGGACAGATACGCAGTATTTT. Its translation: CASSFTGRTDTQYF.